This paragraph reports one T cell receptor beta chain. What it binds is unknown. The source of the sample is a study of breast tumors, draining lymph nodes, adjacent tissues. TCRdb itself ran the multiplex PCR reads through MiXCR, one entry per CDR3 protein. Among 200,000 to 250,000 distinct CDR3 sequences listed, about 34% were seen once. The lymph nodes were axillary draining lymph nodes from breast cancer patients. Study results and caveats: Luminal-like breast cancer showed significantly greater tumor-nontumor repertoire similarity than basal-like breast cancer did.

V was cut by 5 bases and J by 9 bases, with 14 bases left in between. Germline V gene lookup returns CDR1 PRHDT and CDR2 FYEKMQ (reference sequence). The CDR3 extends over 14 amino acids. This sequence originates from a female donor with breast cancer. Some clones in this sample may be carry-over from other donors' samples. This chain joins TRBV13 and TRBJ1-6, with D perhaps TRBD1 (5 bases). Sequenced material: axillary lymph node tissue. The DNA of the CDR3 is TGTGCCAGCAGCGCCGACATTCAGGGTTCACCCCTCCACTTT. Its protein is CASSADIQGSPLHF.